This T cell receptor (beta chain) was observed in a study of response to subunit inactivated influenza vaccine. General observations from the study: The authors suggested that every seasonal influenza vaccination recruits few new T cells.

The V gene end was trimmed by 6 bases and the J gene end by 0 bases; junction bases not matched to a gene: 2. CDR3 size: 13 residues. Per the germline V gene, CDR1 is SQVTM and CDR2 is ANQGSEA. At least ten counts were recorded for this clonotype. Its target is not known. MiXCR, applied by TCRdb to the RT-PCR reads, yields one record per CDR3 protein. The sample lists hundreds of thousands of distinct CDR3 sequences, over 20% seen once, with around a tenth in the top ten. This chain links TRBV29-1 with TRBJ1-5; 7 nucleotides align to TRBD1. The starting material was PBMCs from blood, obtained 21 months after vaccination. The receptor was derived from a man aged 50-75 years who received an inactivated influenza vaccine. Here the CDR3 reads CSVGQNSNQPQHF. The DNA for the CDR3 is TGCAGCGTGGGACAGAATAGCAATCAGCCCCAGCATTTT.